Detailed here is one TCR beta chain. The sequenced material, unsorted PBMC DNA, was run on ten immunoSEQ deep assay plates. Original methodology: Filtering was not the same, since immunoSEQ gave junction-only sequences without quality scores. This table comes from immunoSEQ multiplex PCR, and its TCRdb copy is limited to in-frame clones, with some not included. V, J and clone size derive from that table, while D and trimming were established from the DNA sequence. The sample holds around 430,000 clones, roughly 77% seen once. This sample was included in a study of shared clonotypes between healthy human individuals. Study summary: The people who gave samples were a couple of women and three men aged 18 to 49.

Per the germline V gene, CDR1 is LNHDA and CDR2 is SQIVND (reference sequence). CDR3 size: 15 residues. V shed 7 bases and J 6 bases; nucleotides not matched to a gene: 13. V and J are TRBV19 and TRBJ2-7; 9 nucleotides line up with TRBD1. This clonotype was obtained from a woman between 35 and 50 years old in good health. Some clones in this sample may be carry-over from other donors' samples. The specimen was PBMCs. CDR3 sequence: CASNAPGQGLGEQYF. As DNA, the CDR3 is TGTGCCAGTAACGCCCCGGGACAGGGCTTGGGCGAGCAGTACTTC.